This entry is about one T cell receptor (beta chain). This record belongs to a study of T-cell memory formation after mild COVID-19. TCRdb re-called the 5' RACE reads with MiXCR, one entry per CDR3 protein. The sample shows about 150,000 distinct CDR3 sequences, around 27% of them seen only once. Trimming took 7 bases from V and 5 from J; bases not matched to a gene: 6. Germline V gene data show CDR1 as SEHNR and CDR2 as FQNEAQ (reference sequence). This CDR3 comprises 13 residues. The TCR sequence derives from an adult woman who had mild COVID-19 (a few samples of this study predate the infection). Cell type and time point are not known. This chain connects TRBV7-9 to TRBJ1-1; 8 positions match TRBD1. Sequencing was carried out using PBMCs or a T cell subset sorted from them (not recorded which). The CDR3, as DNA: TGTGCCAGCACCATTACAGGGGGGACTGAAGCTTTCTTT. It codes for CASTITGGTEAFF. Full variable domain (remainder filled in from reference TRBV7-9 and TRBJ1-1): DTGVSQNPRHKITKRGQNVTFRCDPISEHNRLYWYRQTLGQGPEFLTYFQNEAQLEKSRLLSDRFSAERPKGSFSTLEIQRTEQGDSAMYLCASTITGGTEAFFGQGTRLTVV.